Below, 27 T cell receptor beta chains from the same sample are listed, as sequenced in a study of T cell repertoires in ileal Crohn's disease. Here immunoSEQ multiplex PCR was the method, and the copy in TCRdb shows in-frame clones only, minus some. Of around 1,000 clones detected, 83% appear once; the ten largest clones hold 12% to 15%. The sample comprised ileal tissue. The receptors derive from an adult with Crohn's disease.

This clone was observed a single time. CDR3 DNA sequence: TGTGCCAGCAGTGGAGACAGGGGGCGGACTGAAGCTTTCTTT. Amino acids: CASSGDRGRTEAFF. The chain uses TRBV2 and TRBJ1-1; 10 nucleotides align to TRBD1. V lost 4 bases and J lost 5; bases outside the gene matches: 4. Germline-derived CDR1 and CDR2 are SNHLY and FYNNEI. This CDR3 has 14 amino acids.

The V and J genes are TRBV2 and TRBJ2-4; no clear D. V lost 8 bases and J 7 bases, leaving 18 bases between the germline ends. Per germline, CDR1 SNHLY and CDR2 FYNNEI. This CDR3 contains 14 residues. For the CDR3, the DNA is TGTGCCAGCGCTCAGAGCGAAGATGGGAACATTCAGTACTTC. This translates into CASAQSEDGNIQYF. Variable domain in full (rest from reference TRBV2 and TRBJ2-4): EPEVTQTPSHQVTQMGQEVILRCVPISNHLYFYWYRQILGQKVEFLVSFYNNEISEKSEIFDDQFSVERPDGSNFTLKIRSTKLEDSAMYFCASAQSEDGNIQYFGAGTRLSVL.

The chain has TRBV5-1 and TRBJ2-5; possible D gene TRBD1, 6 bases. V was cut by 0 bases and J by 5 bases, with 11 bases left in between. The germline V gene encodes CDR1 SGHRS and CDR2 YFSETQ. This CDR3 comprises 14 residues. CDR3 nucleotides: TGCGCCAGCAGCTTGGGAGGGGGTGCGGAGACCCAGTACTTC. Its protein is CASSLGGGAETQYF.

V and J are TRBV7-9 and TRBJ2-2; 9 positions agree with TRBD2. Germline values: CDR1 SEHNR, CDR2 FQNEAQ (reference sequence). The CDR3 contains 16 residues. The J segment lost 0 bases and the V segment lost 4 bases, leaving 3 bases of the junction unmatched. CDR3 loop: CASSSRLAANTGELFF. In nucleotides, the CDR3 is TGTGCCAGCAGCTCCCGACTAGCGGCGAACACCGGGGAGCTGTTTTTT.

This chain uses TRBV19 with TRBJ1-5, with no clear D. Trimming removed 1 base at V and 7 bases at J, with 8 bases between. The CDR3 totals 13 residues. Germline lookup yields CDR1 LNHDA and CDR2 SQIVND (reference sequence). The DNA for the CDR3 is TGTGCCAGTAGTATAGCGGCGGCCCAGCCCCAGCATTTT. Translation gives CASSIAAAQPQHF.

The V and J genes are TRBV21-1 and TRBJ1-5. TRBV21-1 is tagged as a pseudogene. This CDR3 is built from 14 residues. This CDR3 is CARRGGPSNQPQHF. CDR3 in DNA: TGTGCCCGCCGGGGGGGGCCGAGCAATCAGCCCCAGCATTTT.

The V gene is TRBV28, the J gene TRBJ2-7; TRBD2 agrees at 7 bases. V was clipped by 3 bases and J by 6 bases; unmatched bases: 14. Germline loops: CDR1 MDHEN, CDR2 SYDVKM. There are 16 residues in the CDR3. CDR3: CASSFGSGRETLEQYF. The CDR3 nucleotides read TGTGCCAGCAGTTTTGGTTCAGGGAGGGAAACCCTCGAGCAGTACTTC.

The genes are TRBV7-8 and TRBJ2-1; 9 bases match TRBD2. After removal of 5 bases from V and 7 bases from J, the junction contained 15 bases not matched to a gene. The CDR3 contains 17 residues. From germline, CDR1 is SGHVS and CDR2 FQNEAQ. The CDR3 is CASSPRGRGEIGNEQFF. In DNA, the CDR3 is TGTGCCAGCAGCCCTCGCGGGAGGGGGGAGATTGGGAATGAGCAGTTCTTC.

The rearrangement joins TRBV10-3 to TRBJ1-3; D is uncertain. V gave up 7 bases and J gave up 2 bases, with 6 bases separating them. The V gene's germline CDR1 is ENHRY and CDR2 SYGVKD. The CDR3 loop spans 12 amino acids. The CDR3 sequence is CAITGTGNTIYF. CDR3 nucleotide sequence: TGTGCCATCACGGGTACTGGAAACACCATATATTTT.

The rearrangement links TRBV6-1 to TRBJ1-1; 8 bases align to TRBD1. Germline lookup yields CDR1 MNHNS and CDR2 SASEGT. The V and J ends lost 8 bases and 5 bases, in that order; junction bases with no gene match: 10. The CDR3 contains 14 residues. The DNA for the CDR3 is TGTGCCAGCCGTGGAGGACAGGGTATGACTGAAGCTTTCTTT. Protein: CASRGGQGMTEAFF.

The rearrangement links TRBV19 to TRBJ1-4, with 7 bases aligning to TRBD1. V lost 6 bases and J lost 8; bases outside the gene matches: 9. This CDR3 spans 14 amino acids. CDR1 and CDR2 from the germline V gene are LNHDA and SQIVND (reference sequence). In nucleotides, the CDR3 is TGTGCCAGTAGCACTACAGGGGTTGGCGAAAAACTGTTTTTT. Amino acids: CASSTTGVGEKLFF. Complete variable domain (other parts from reference TRBV19 and TRBJ1-4): DGGITQSPKYLFRKEGQNVTLSCEQNLNHDAMYWYRQDPGQGLRLIYYSQIVNDFQKGDIAEGYSVSREKKESFPLTVTSAQKNPTAFYLCASSTTGVGEKLFFGSGTQLSVL.

The V call is TRBV7-2, the J call TRBJ2-5, with 7 bases lining up with TRBD1. The CDR3 extends over 14 amino acids. J gave up 4 bases and V 1 base, and 3 bases lay outside the gene matches. CDR1 SGHTA and CDR2 FQGNSA come from the germline V gene. CDR3 nucleotide sequence: TGTGCCAGCAGCTTAGGAGGGGGCGGAGAGACCCAGTACTTC. Its protein is CASSLGGGGETQYF. Looking up the rest from reference TRBV7-2 and TRBJ2-5 gives the full variable domain: GAGVSQSPSNKVTEKGKDVELRCDPISGHTALYWYRQSLGQGLEFLIYFQGNSAPDKSGLPSDRFSAERTGGSVSTLTIQRTQQEDSAVYLCASSLGGGGETQYFGPGTRLLVL.

This clone showed up just once. The chain couples TRBV5-4 to TRBJ2-5, with D unclear. Germline V CDR1 and CDR2: SGHNT, YYREEE (reference sequence). The germline V and J ends were trimmed by 3 bases and 5 bases, with 11 bases remaining between them. This CDR3 is built from 13 residues. The DNA of the CDR3 is TGTGCCAGCAGCTCCCCCGGAGATGAGACCCAGTACTTC. Encoded protein: CASSSPGDETQYF.

This clone was recorded a few times. V gene TRBV4-2 combines with J gene TRBJ2-4, with 10 positions matching TRBD2. Trimming cost V 0 bases and J 8 bases; bases outside gene matches: 7. This CDR3 is 16 amino acids long. Germline V CDR1 and CDR2: LGHNA, YNFKEQ. The CDR3 DNA follows: TGTGCCAGCAGCCAAGATTTGCTAGCGGGGGCGCACATTCAGTACTTC. Translated: CASSQDLLAGAHIQYF.

A word on this clone: This sample includes further DNA sequences coding for the same CDR3. The rearrangement joins TRBV19 to TRBJ1-2; tentative D call: TRBD1 (6 bases). Deletions cut 3 bases from V and 0 bases from J, with 11 bases between. The CDR3 covers 15 residues. Germline values: CDR1 LNHDA, CDR2 SQIVND (reference sequence). DNA of the CDR3: TGTGCCAGTAGTATCGGAAGACAGGCTAACTATGGCTACACCTTC. Translating it yields CASSIGRQANYGYTF. The full variable domain, its missing parts supplied by reference TRBV19 and TRBJ1-2, is DGGITQSPKYLFRKEGQNVTLSCEQNLNHDAMYWYRQDPGQGLRLIYYSQIVNDFQKGDIAEGYSVSREKKESFPLTVTSAQKNPTAFYLCASSIGRQANYGYTFGSGTRLTVV.

V is TRBV7-9 and J is TRBJ2-5; possible D gene TRBD2, 5 bases. The CDR3 runs 15 residues. Per the germline V gene, CDR1 is SEHNR and CDR2 is FQNEAQ (reference sequence). The V end was cut by 1 base, the J end by 5 bases, with 14 bases between. The CDR3 loop is CASSLERQLGETQYF. CDR3 nucleotides: TGTGCCAGCAGCTTAGAGCGGCAATTGGGGGAGACCCAGTACTTC. Together with reference TRBV7-9 and TRBJ2-5, the CDR3 gives the full variable domain: DTGVSQNPRHKITKRGQNVTFRCDPISEHNRLYWYRQTLGQGPEFLTYFQNEAQLEKSRLLSDRFSAERPKGSFSTLEIQRTEQGDSAMYLCASSLERQLGETQYFGPGTRLLVL.

The rearrangement uses TRBV5-1 and TRBJ2-1; the D is unclear. Germline V lookup: CDR1 SGHRS, CDR2 YFSETQ. The CDR3 totals 15 residues. Trimming shortened V by 4 bases and J by 0 bases, and 11 bases separated the two germline ends. The CDR3 sequence is CASSLTPGSYNEQFF. The CDR3 DNA follows: TGCGCCAGCAGCCTCACACCGGGCTCCTACAATGAGCAGTTCTTC.

The rearrangement joins TRBV6-5 to TRBJ2-2; 11 bases line up with TRBD2. Per germline, CDR1 MNHEY and CDR2 SVGAGI. Trimming took 4 bases from V and 5 from J; bases not matched to a gene: 0. The CDR3 sequence is 14 residues long. CDR3 protein: CASSSSGGTGELFF. DNA of the CDR3: TGTGCCAGCAGTTCTAGCGGGGGGACCGGGGAGCTGTTTTTT.

V usage is TRBV5-1 and J usage is TRBJ2-1, with 8 bases fitting TRBD1. This CDR3 is built from 16 residues. J gave up 6 bases and V 4 bases, and 12 bases lay outside the gene matches. Germline V gene data show CDR1 as SGHRS and CDR2 as YFSETQ. The chain's CDR3 is CASSPQPTGGSNEQFF. The DNA of the CDR3 is TGCGCCAGCAGCCCCCAGCCCACAGGGGGTAGCAATGAGCAGTTCTTC.

The chain recombines TRBV7-2 with TRBJ2-5; D is possibly TRBD2 (6 bases). The V and J ends lost 1 base and 4 bases respectively, with 10 bases between them. The germline CDR1 and CDR2 sequences are SGHTA and FQGNSA. The CDR3 covers 14 residues. The CDR3 loop is CASSLGGAGETQYF. The CDR3 region has the DNA TGTGCCAGCAGCTTAGGAGGAGCGGGAGAGACCCAGTACTTC.

This clone was detected once. J is TRBJ2-2 and V is TRBV5-1; 9 nucleotides align to TRBD1. CDR3 length equals 14 residues. Trimming cost V 7 bases and J 5 bases; bases outside gene matches: 6. Per germline, CDR1 SGHRS and CDR2 YFSETQ. The chain's CDR3 is CASRGQGSTGELFF. CDR3 in DNA: TGCGCCAGCCGGGGACAGGGTTCTACCGGGGAGCTGTTTTTT.

This chain uses TRBV30 with TRBJ1-4, with D tentatively TRBD1 (5 bases). CDR1 and CDR2 from the germline V gene are GTSNPN and SVGIG (reference sequence). The CDR3 is made up of 12 amino acids. Trimming removed 5 bases at V and 4 bases at J, with 8 bases between. The CDR3 sequence: CAWEGDNEKLFF. The CDR3, as DNA: TGTGCCTGGGAAGGGGATAATGAAAAACTGTTTTTT.

The chain has TRBV28 and TRBJ2-2, with D unclear. Germline loops: CDR1 MDHEN, CDR2 SYDVKM. V was cut by 4 bases and J by 7 bases, with 7 bases left in between. This CDR3 is 12 amino acids long. CDR3 residues: CASSYNRGELFF. For the CDR3, the DNA is TGTGCCAGCAGTTATAATCGCGGGGAGCTGTTTTTT.

This sequence joins TRBV7-8 and TRBJ1-5; D remains ambiguous. Germline-derived CDR1 and CDR2 are SGHVS and FQNEAQ. The CDR3 loop spans 16 amino acids. Trimming shortened V by 4 bases and J by 4 bases, and 17 bases separated the two germline ends. The CDR3 DNA follows: TGTGCCAGCAGCTCAGAGGGAGCAGGTTGGAATCAGCCCCAGCATTTT. Its translation is CASSSEGAGWNQPQHF.

In its sample, this clone ranks as hyperexpanded. The chain recombines TRBV19 with TRBJ2-1; 7 nucleotides line up with TRBD2. Germline V gene lookup returns CDR1 LNHDA and CDR2 SQIVND (reference sequence). Trimming removed 5 bases from V and 3 bases from J; junction bases left unmatched: 7. The CDR3 contains 15 residues. The CDR3 region has the DNA TGTGCCAGTAGTTTCGGCGGGGGACGCTACAATGAGCAGTTCTTC. As protein: CASSFGGGRYNEQFF.

This rearrangement joins TRBV15 to TRBJ2-2, with D maybe TRBD2 (5 bases). CDR3 length: 15 residues. Germline V gene sequence: CDR1 LNHNV, CDR2 YYDKDF (reference sequence). V lost 0 bases, J lost 7 bases, and 12 bases lay in between. The CDR3 loop is CATSRDSGKGGELFF. The CDR3 DNA reads as TGTGCCACCAGCAGAGATTCGGGGAAGGGCGGGGAGCTGTTTTTT.

For the CDR3, the DNA is TGTGCCAGTAGCCCGGGACAGGGGGATTACAATGAGCAGTTCTTC. It is translated as CASSPGQGDYNEQFF. The chain couples TRBV6-4 to TRBJ2-1; 11 positions match TRBD1. The CDR3 loop spans 15 amino acids. Unmatched junction bases numbered 8, after V lost 9 bases and J lost 4 bases. The germline gives CDR1 MRHNA, CDR2 SNTAGT.